This TCR beta chain derives from a study of T cells in Graves' hyperthyroidism and ophthalmopathy. Study context: Pretreatment peripheral blood was obtained at initial diagnosis.

For Graves' hyperthyroidism to be stable, ophthalmopathy could not progress within 18 months. Patients were excluded for uncontrolled infection, other autoimmune disease, pregnancy or lactation. Amplification of TCR beta CDR3 regions used RNA as the template. Researchers ran a first-round RT-PCR on the TCR CDR3 using the HTBI primer set. TCRdb re-derived calls from the multiplex PCR reads in MiXCR, one entry per CDR3 protein. The sample comprises fewer than 350,000 distinct CDR3 sequences, roughly 13% of which are singletons, and 7% to 9% rests with the top ten. The CDR3 is made up of 14 amino acids. With 4 bases clipped from V and 7 bases from J, the junction kept 6 bases outside the gene matches. Germline V gene sequence: CDR1 SNHLY, CDR2 FYNNEI.

Sequencing was done on a sample of blood. The source of this sequence is a woman in her 40s with Graves' hyperthyroidism. The chain recombines TRBV2 with TRBJ2-1, with 8 bases that match TRBD2. CDR3 in amino acids: CASSAAGGWNEQFF. The DNA of the CDR3 is TGTGCCAGCAGTGCCGCGGGAGGATGGAATGAGCAGTTCTTC.